This TCR beta chain was found in a study of metastatic and nonmetastatic thyroid tumors. Trimming at V came to 0 bases and at J to 7 bases, leaving 7 bases not matched to a gene. The CDR3 has 16 residues. Germline assignment: CDR1 SGHRS and CDR2 YFSETQ. No patient had received any treatment before thyroid surgery. TCRdb reanalyzed the PCR reads via MiXCR. The profile shows about 41,000 clones, approximately 24% of them singletons. Sequenced input: tumor tissue. The TCR sequence derives from a female donor with papillary thyroid cancer or a benign thyroid nodule (not recorded which). Some clones in this sample may be carry-over from other donors' samples. The chain carries TRBV5-1 and TRBJ1-6; 7 bases align to TRBD1. The CDR3 protein is CASSLVGTVENSPLHF. In nucleotides, the CDR3 is TGCGCCAGCAGCTTGGTAGGGACAGTGGAAAATTCACCCCTCCACTTT.